This T cell receptor beta chain was captured in a study of blood T cell repertoires in COVID-19. As for the study in general: The United States, Italy and Spain supplied acute and convalescent COVID-19 samples.

Method: immunoSEQ multiplex PCR; TCRdb's copy keeps in-frame clones and lacks some. This table holds some 230,000 clones, about 86% found once. Germline-derived CDR1 and CDR2 are SGHNT and YYREEE (reference sequence). CDR3 length: 17 amino acids. V lost 0 bases, J lost 0 bases, and 6 bases stayed unmatched. The clonotype was recovered from a woman aged 55-69 years with acute or convalescent COVID-19. The rearrangement links TRBV5-4 to TRBJ1-1; TRBD1 aligns across 9 bases. The sample comprised peripheral blood. The CDR3 loop is CASSLGGQGGLNTEAFF. The CDR3 DNA follows: TGTGCCAGCAGCTTGGGGGGACAGGGAGGCCTGAACACTGAAGCTTTCTTT. Looking up the rest from reference TRBV5-4 and TRBJ1-1 gives the full variable domain: ETGVTQSPTHLIKTRGQQVTLRCSSQSGHNTVSWYQQALGQGPQFIFQYYREEENGRGNFPPRFSGLQFPNYSSELNVNALELDDSALYLCASSLGGQGGLNTEAFFGQGTRLTVV.